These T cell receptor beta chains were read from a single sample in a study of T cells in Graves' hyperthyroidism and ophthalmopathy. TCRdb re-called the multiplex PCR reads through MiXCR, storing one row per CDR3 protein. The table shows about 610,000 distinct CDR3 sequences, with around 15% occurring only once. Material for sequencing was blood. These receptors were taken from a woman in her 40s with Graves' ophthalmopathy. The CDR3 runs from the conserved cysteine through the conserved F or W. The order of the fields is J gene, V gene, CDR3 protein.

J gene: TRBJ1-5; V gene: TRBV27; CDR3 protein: CASRTGKGQPQHF
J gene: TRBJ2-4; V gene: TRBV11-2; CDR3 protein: CASSLDRRQGASKNIQYF
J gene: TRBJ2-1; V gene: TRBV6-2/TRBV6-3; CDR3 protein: CASSYSRDNNEQFF
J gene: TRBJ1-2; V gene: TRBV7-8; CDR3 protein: CASSLDRENYGYTF
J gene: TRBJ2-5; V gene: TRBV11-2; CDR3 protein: CASSLVTGGPGETQYF
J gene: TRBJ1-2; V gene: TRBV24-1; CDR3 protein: CATGPTGDYGYTF
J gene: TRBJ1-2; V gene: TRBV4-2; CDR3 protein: CASSQDSSGYGYTF
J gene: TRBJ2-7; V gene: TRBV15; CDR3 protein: CATSRDLPTGAYEQYF
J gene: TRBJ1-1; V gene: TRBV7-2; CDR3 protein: CASSSGTGVMTEAFF
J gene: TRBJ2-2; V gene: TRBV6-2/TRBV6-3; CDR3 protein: CASSYRRGRGLNTGELFF
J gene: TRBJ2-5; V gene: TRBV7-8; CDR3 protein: CASSPGQGAGRAQYF
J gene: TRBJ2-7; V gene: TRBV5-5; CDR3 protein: CASSLGVGRDEQYF
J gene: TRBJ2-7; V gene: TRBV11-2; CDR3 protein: CASSSVAGGPGEQYF
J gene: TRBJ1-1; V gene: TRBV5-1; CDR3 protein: CASSLYGVVNTEAFF
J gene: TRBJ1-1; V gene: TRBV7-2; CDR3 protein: CASSFGLFATEAFF
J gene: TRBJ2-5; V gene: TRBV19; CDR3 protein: CASSFGSEGETQYF